The TCR beta chain under discussion was sequenced for a study of shared clonotypes between healthy human individuals. Each subset's genomic DNA was split evenly across several immunoSEQ plates. Produced via immunoSEQ multiplex PCR; TCRdb's table is partial and in-frame only. Of about 2.3 million clones in the sample, about 92% were seen once. CDR1 and CDR2 from the germline V gene are GTSNPN and SVGIG (reference sequence). V was clipped by 0 bases and J by 3 bases; unmatched bases: 8. The CDR3 is 15 amino acids. Healthy and HIV-negative, the adult donors had no recent acute infections or vaccinations.

The sequencing sample was made of naive CD4+ T cells from PBMCs. Subset here: CD45RA+ positively selected. This clonotype originated in a man between 18 and 29 years old in good health. Some clones in this sample may be carry-over from other donors' samples. This rearrangement joins TRBV30 to TRBJ2-7; 7 nucleotides line up with TRBD2. CDR3 sequence: CAWSVGASGNYEQYF. CDR3 DNA: TGTGCCTGGAGTGTCGGGGCTAGCGGAAACTACGAGCAGTACTTC.